This TCR beta chain appears in the sequencing data of a study of blood T cells in healthy people across ages. Through a sample-barcoded 5' primer and a J-beta primer mix, a second PCR was run for 7 to 11 cycles. A tag from a template-switch adaptor with 12 random nucleotides marked each cDNA molecule. Using its own MiXCR run on the 5' RACE reads, TCRdb lists one record per CDR3 protein. The sample has around 1,800,000 distinct CDR3 sequences; around 42% are singletons. The study, taken as a whole, reports: As age increased, TCR beta diversity per million T cells fell in a roughly linear fashion. Unsorted PBMCs prevented conclusive naive versus antigen-experienced comparison.

The CDR3 length is 16 residues. V lost 3 bases and J lost 7; bases outside the gene matches: 10. In regard to this clonotype: What it binds is not known.

Sequencing was performed on blood. The chain recombines TRBV12-3 or TRBV12-4 with TRBJ1-5, with 9 nucleotides matching TRBD1. This sequence was found in a human donor in good health. The CDR3 here is CASSFRQGTGLQPQHF. The CDR3 region has the DNA TGTGCCAGCAGTTTCAGGCAAGGGACAGGGTTACAGCCCCAGCATTTT.